This TCR beta chain was obtained from a study of human T cells and chemical hapten exposure. As for the study in general: While the approximately 24-week study was under way, patients received diphenylcyclopropenone on the scalp every week.

This clonotype was counted between two and nine times. In TCRdb, the RACE reads were re-called with MiXCR into one record per CDR3 protein. The repertoire holds about 180,000 distinct CDR3 sequences, with 30% as singletons. Time point noted: pre-sensitization, week 0. Treatment here: therapeutic diphenylcyclopropenone sensitization with weekly scalp DPC. Staff drew blood before applying each patch test. Alopecia patients between 18 and 70 years old and suitable for DPC were used as donors. CDR3 length: 15 residues. The germline V and J ends were trimmed by 3 bases and 7 bases, with 16 bases remaining between them. In germline, CDR1 is MNHEY, CDR2 SVGAGI.

This clonotype was sampled from a young woman with alopecia areata. Some clones in this sample may be carry-over from other donors' samples. The sequences come from whole blood, collected in connection with sensitization to the hapten diphenylcyclopropenone (DPC). The rearrangement joins TRBV6-5 to TRBJ1-5, with D tentatively TRBD1 (5 bases). CDR3 bases: TGTGCCAGCAGTTATGGTGGGGGTTCGGGACAGCCCCAGCATTTT. This codes for CASSYGGGSGQPQHF.